What follows are 26 T cell receptor beta chains derived from one specimen sequenced in a study of glioma-infiltrating T cells. Using RNA template, CDR3s of TCR alpha and beta were amplified with iRepertoire arm-PCR. One entry per CDR3 protein results from TCRdb running MiXCR on the multiplex PCR reads. The sample yields about 99,000 distinct CDR3 sequences, around 31% seen once. Input material: glioma tissue, nonneoplastic brain tissue, or PBMCs (not recorded which). The receptors derive from a human donor with low-grade glioma or glioblastoma, undergoing nonglioma brain surgery, or in good health (not recorded which).

This clonotype was seen at least ten times. V is TRBV6-1 and J is TRBJ1-6; 8 nucleotides agree with TRBD1. J was trimmed by 9 bases and V by 5 bases; bases with no gene match: 9. The CDR3 covers 15 residues. Germline V gene data show CDR1 as MNHNS and CDR2 as SASEGT. The CDR3 loop reads CASSSGTGGISPLHF. The CDR3, as DNA: TGTGCCAGCAGTTCGGGGACAGGAGGTATTTCACCCCTCCACTTT.

This clonotype was seen only a few times. The V and J genes are TRBV12-3 or TRBV12-4 and TRBJ2-3; TRBD1 aligns across 8 bases. V shed 6 bases, J shed 4 bases, and the junction held 9 bases outside the gene matches. This CDR3 region has 15 residues. CDR3 DNA sequence: TGTGCCAGCAGCCCCGGCACAGGGGGGCCAGATACGCAGTATTTT. It yields the protein CASSPGTGGPDTQYF.

This clonotype was found a few times. The chain has TRBV7-2 and TRBJ1-2; possible D gene TRBD1, 6 bases. This CDR3 has 15 residues. Germline V gene lookup returns CDR1 SGHTA and CDR2 FQGNSA. With 4 bases removed from V and 4 bases from J, the gap between germline ends came to 16 bases. CDR3 residues: CASSSSRDTGYGYTF. CDR3 DNA: TGTGCCAGCAGCTCCAGCCGGGACACAGGCTATGGCTACACCTTC.

The chain carries TRBV11-1 and TRBJ1-2; 8 nucleotides match TRBD1. With V trimmed by 8 bases and J by 1 base, 3 bases remained unmatched. Germline CDR1 reads SGHAT; CDR2 reads FQDESV (reference sequence). This CDR3 is 13 amino acids long. The DNA for the CDR3 is TGTGCCAGCTCGGGACAGGATAACTATGGCTACACCTTC. Residues: CASSGQDNYGYTF.

This clonotype was counted between two and nine times. V is TRBV4-1 and J is TRBJ2-7, with 8 bases aligning to TRBD1. V was pared by 1 base and J by 0 bases, with 5 bases of the junction left unmatched. Germline loops: CDR1 MGHRA, CDR2 YSYEKL. This CDR3 region has 16 residues. For the CDR3, the DNA is TGCGCCAGCAGCCAAGGACAGGGGCCCTTCTCCTACGAGCAGTACTTC. This gives the protein CASSQGQGPFSYEQYF.

This clonotype was seen a few times. The J gene is TRBJ2-4, the V gene TRBV3-1, with 12 bases fitting TRBD2. The V gene's germline CDR1 is LGHDT and CDR2 YNNKEL (reference sequence). The trim removed 6 bases at V and 2 bases at J, leaving 2 bases unmatched. The CDR3 length is 15 residues. CDR3 loop: CASSLAGGPKNIQYF. Here the CDR3 DNA reads TGTGCCAGCAGTCTAGCGGGGGGGCCCAAAAACATTCAGTACTTC.

With respect to this clonotype: A much more abundant neighbour one base away suggests this may be a read error. No conserved phenylalanine or tryptophan is present at the end of the CDR3, so a read error is the likely explanation. The V and J genes are TRBV7-6 and TRBJ2-7; 9 positions match TRBD1. Germline lookup yields CDR1 SGHVS and CDR2 FNYEAQ. The CDR3 extends over 15 amino acids. J was trimmed by 5 bases and V by 5 bases; bases with no gene match: 10. The CDR3 protein is CASSNRGQGENEQYL. The CDR3 nucleotides are TGTGCCAGCAGCAACAGGGGACAGGGAGAAAACGAGCAGTACCTC.

The rearrangement joins TRBV3-1 to TRBJ1-2; D gene unclear. The germline V and J ends were trimmed by 7 bases and 8 bases, with 17 bases remaining between them. The CDR3 sequence is 13 residues long. Germline CDR1 LGHDT, CDR2 YNNKEL (reference sequence). This CDR3 reads CASIPLCAGGYTF. Written as DNA, the CDR3 is TGTGCCAGCATCCCACTCTGCGCTGGGGGCTACACCTTC.

This clonotype was seen more than once but under ten times. The DNA of the CDR3 is TGCGCCAGCAGCCAACCCCCGGGACAGGGGTCCCACGAGCAGTACTTC. Translation gives CASSQPPGQGSHEQYF. V and J are TRBV4-1 and TRBJ2-7; 10 bases line up with TRBD1. Unmatched junction bases numbered 9, after V lost 2 bases and J lost 5 bases. The germline CDR1 and CDR2 sequences are MGHRA and YSYEKL. CDR3 length: 16 residues.

This chain connects TRBV4-2 to TRBJ1-1; the D gene is possibly TRBD1 (6 bases). CDR1 and CDR2 from the germline V gene are LGHNA and YNFKEQ. V was pared by 5 bases and J by 3 bases, with 10 bases between. The CDR3 totals 13 residues. In DNA form, the CDR3 reads TGTGCCAGCAGCATAGGGGGGGACACTGAAGCTTTCTTT. Amino acids: CASSIGGDTEAFF.

The V and J genes are TRBV12-3 or TRBV12-4 and TRBJ2-3; 7 nucleotides line up with TRBD2. The trim removed 3 bases at V and 2 bases at J, leaving 2 bases unmatched. The CDR3 extends over 14 amino acids. CDR3 protein: CASSLRGNTDTQYF. CDR3 DNA: TGTGCCAGCAGTTTGCGGGGGAACACAGATACGCAGTATTTT.

This clonotype was found many times. The chain carries TRBV2 and TRBJ2-3; 14 bases agree with TRBD2. J was trimmed by 9 bases and V by 0 bases; bases with no gene match: 2. The CDR3 covers 15 residues. CDR1 is SNHLY and CDR2 is FYNNEI in the germline V gene. CDR3 protein: CASSEAGLAGETQYF. CDR3 nucleotide sequence: TGTGCCAGCAGTGAAGCGGGACTAGCGGGGGAGACGCAGTATTTT.

Worth noting for this clonotype: One end of the junction does not line up with germline, which may come from a read error. The CDR3 here is CASQANYGYAF. CDR3 nucleotide sequence: TGTGCCAGTCAGGCTAACTATGGCTACGCCTTC. This rearrangement joins TRBV19 to TRBJ1-2; D unresolved. The CDR3 covers 11 residues. Germline lookup yields CDR1 LNHDA and CDR2 SQIVND (reference sequence).

This clonotype was picked up many times. The CDR3 reads CASRFMGSSYNEQFF. As DNA, the CDR3 is TGTGCCAGCAGGTTCATGGGGAGCTCCTACAATGAGCAGTTCTTC. This chain joins TRBV2 and TRBJ2-1, with D perhaps matching TRBD2 (5 bases). There are 15 residues in the CDR3. Deletions cut 6 bases from V and 0 bases from J, with 12 bases between. The germline gives CDR1 SNHLY, CDR2 FYNNEI. Supplemented by reference TRBV2 and TRBJ2-1, the full variable domain reads EPEVTQTPSHQVTQMGQEVILRCVPISNHLYFYWYRQILGQKVEFLVSFYNNEISEKSEIFDDQFSVERPDGSNFTLKIRSTKLEDSAMYFCASRFMGSSYNEQFFGPGTRLTVL.

Concerning this clonotype: A much more abundant neighbour one base away suggests this may be a read error. The rearrangement joins TRBV7-2 to TRBJ1-1; D unresolved. The CDR3 is 13 residues long. The germline CDR1 and CDR2 sequences are SGHTA and FQGNSA. Here the CDR3 reads CVSSLAENTEAFF. The CDR3 DNA reads TGTGTCAGCAGCTTAGCAGAGAACACTGAAGCTTTCTTT.

The chain employs TRBV7-9 and TRBJ1-6, with 9 bases identical to TRBD1. The germline gives CDR1 SEHNR, CDR2 FQNEAQ (reference sequence). The CDR3 length is 15 residues. V lost 5 bases to trimming and J lost 7 bases; unmatched junction nucleotides: 6. CDR3 DNA sequence: TGTGCCAGCAGCCTACGGACAGGGGCGAATTCACCCCTCCACTTT. The encoded protein is CASSLRTGANSPLHF.

As for this clonotype: A much larger clone differs by one base, so this may be a read error. V usage is TRBV20-1 and J usage is TRBJ2-3; D may be TRBD1 (5 bases). Germline loops: CDR1 DFQATT, CDR2 SNEGSKA (reference sequence). Trimming cost V 6 bases and J 8 bases, with 15 bases left between them. This CDR3 has 12 amino acids. Here the CDR3 DNA reads TGCAGTGCGCTGACAGACACCCCTACGCAGTATTTT. Translating gives CSALTDTPTQYF.

This clonotype was recorded many times. This sequence joins TRBV7-2 and TRBJ1-1; no firm D call. The ends were cut back, 1 base at V and 7 bases at J, with 13 bases in the middle. Germline CDR1 is SGHTA and CDR2 is FQGNSA. The CDR3 runs 14 residues. The CDR3 DNA reads TGTGCCAGCAGCTTAGACTGGGAGCTGGGTGAAGCTTTCTTT. This sequence encodes CASSLDWELGEAFF.

V gene TRBV5-1 combines with J gene TRBJ2-3; TRBD2 aligns across 12 bases. With V trimmed by 2 bases and J by 3 bases, 4 bases remained unmatched. This CDR3 is 16 amino acids long. Germline lookup yields CDR1 SGHRS and CDR2 YFSETQ. The CDR3 DNA sequence: TGCGCCAGCAGCTTTAGCGGGACTAGCGGGACAGATACGCAGTATTTT. Protein product: CASSFSGTSGTDTQYF.

This clonotype was recorded many times. The rearrangement links TRBV24-1 to TRBJ1-5; D is undetermined. Germline-derived CDR1 and CDR2 are KGHDR and SFDVKD. This CDR3 has 13 residues. V was pared by 4 bases and J by 3 bases, with 6 bases between. The CDR3 loop reads CATSDRPNQPQHF. DNA for the CDR3: TGTGCCACCAGTGACCGCCCCAATCAGCCCCAGCATTTT.

At least ten counts were recorded for this clonotype. The chain combines TRBV12-3 or TRBV12-4 with TRBJ1-2, with 7 positions matching TRBD1. The CDR3 totals 14 residues. J gave up 3 bases and V 5 bases, and 6 bases lay outside the gene matches. The CDR3 bases are TGTGCCAGCAGTCTTCGGGACAGTGACTATGGCTACACCTTC. Its protein product is CASSLRDSDYGYTF.

This clonotype has ten or more counts. This chain uses TRBV7-2 with TRBJ2-4, with 7 bases lining up with TRBD1. Germline trimming cut 5 bases from V and 9 bases from J; bases unmatched to any gene: 10. Germline CDR1 SGHTA, CDR2 FQGNSA. The CDR3 totals 14 residues. This CDR3 is CASSLRDRETIQYF. The CDR3 nucleotides read TGTGCCAGCAGCCTTAGGGACAGAGAAACCATTCAGTACTTC.

This clonotype showed up many times. This chain joins TRBV7-9 and TRBJ2-3, with TRBD2 identical over 9 bases. J gave up 10 bases and V 2 bases, and 7 bases lay outside the gene matches. Germline V gene sequence: CDR1 SEHNR, CDR2 FQNEAQ (reference sequence). The CDR3 runs 14 residues. This CDR3 reads CASSLSGGGAAQYF. The DNA of the CDR3 is TGTGCCAGCAGCTTATCAGGCGGGGGGGCCGCGCAGTATTTT. The full variable domain, completed using reference TRBV7-9 and TRBJ2-3, is DTGVSQNPRHKITKRGQNVTFRCDPISEHNRLYWYRQTLGQGPEFLTYFQNEAQLEKSRLLSDRFSAERPKGSFSTLEIQRTEQGDSAMYLCASSLSGGGAAQYFGPGTRLTVL.

A remark on this clonotype: A much larger clone differs by one base, so this may be a read error. The chain is built from TRBV6-6 and TRBJ1-6, with D hard to call. V lost 6 bases, J lost 4 bases, and 4 bases lay in between. This CDR3 region has 12 residues. CDR1 is MNHNY and CDR2 is SVGAGI in the germline V gene (reference sequence). The CDR3 protein is CASSVYNSPLHF. CDR3 nucleotides: TGTGCCAGCAGCGTATATAATTCACCCCTCCACTTT.

This clonotype has at least ten counts. This sequence joins TRBV27 and TRBJ1-2; possible D gene TRBD1, 6 bases. The CDR3 has 14 amino acids. The V end lost 6 bases, the J end lost 5 bases, and 16 bases lay between the germline ends. Germline values: CDR1 MNHEY, CDR2 SMNVEV (reference sequence). The CDR3 protein is CASSLRGGTYGYTF. The CDR3 DNA follows: TGTGCCAGCAGCCTTCGAGGGGGGACATATGGCTACACCTTC.

The chain uses TRBV11-2 and TRBJ2-3; 9 positions agree with TRBD1. Germline assignment: CDR1 SGHAT and CDR2 FQNNGV. The CDR3 contains 17 residues. The V and J ends lost 3 bases and 5 bases, in that order; junction bases with no gene match: 12. The CDR3 is CASSFNFGTGKLDTQYF. DNA of the CDR3: TGTGCCAGCAGCTTCAATTTCGGGACAGGGAAATTAGATACGCAGTATTTT.